The 20 T cell receptor beta chains reported below all come from one sample, sequenced in a study of shared clonotypes between healthy human individuals. The repertoire was sequenced with immunoSEQ multiplex PCR; TCRdb's copy has only in-frame clones and lacks some. The repertoire holds about half a million clones, approximately 71% seen once, with around 12% in the top ten. The specimen was PBMCs. Receptors originate from a woman in her thirties or forties in good health. Some clones in this sample may be carry-over from other donors' samples.

The chain employs TRBV29-1 and TRBJ2-3, with 7 bases matching TRBD2. The junction had 3 bases not matched to a gene; V was cut back by 1 base and J by 2 bases. There are 14 residues in the CDR3. Germline V CDR1 and CDR2: SQVTM, ANQGSEA. This chain's CDR3 is CSVEGLADTDTQYF. The DNA of the CDR3 is TGCAGCGTTGAAGGGCTAGCGGACACAGATACGCAGTATTTT.

In its sample, this clone ranks as medium-sized. The sample holds other DNA sequences that translate to the same CDR3. This sequence joins TRBV7-2 and TRBJ1-1, with 7 positions matching TRBD1. The junction had 1 base not matched to a gene; V was cut back by 0 bases and J by 3 bases. CDR1 SGHTA and CDR2 FQGNSA come from the germline V gene. The CDR3 has 14 residues. The CDR3 spells CASSLAGQHTEAFF. Written as DNA, the CDR3 is TGTGCCAGCAGCTTAGCGGGACAGCACACTGAAGCTTTCTTT.

The chain has TRBV19 and TRBJ2-3, with D perhaps matching TRBD1 (7 bases). This CDR3 region has 14 residues. Trimming removed 4 bases at V and 5 bases at J, with 13 bases between. Germline loops: CDR1 LNHDA, CDR2 SQIVND (reference sequence). The CDR3 loop reads CASSSGTEKDTQYF. As DNA, the CDR3 is TGTGCCAGTAGTAGCGGGACAGAAAAAGATACGCAGTATTTT. The full variable domain, in which reference TRBV19 and TRBJ2-3 provide the parts outside the CDR3, is DGGITQSPKYLFRKEGQNVTLSCEQNLNHDAMYWYRQDPGQGLRLIYYSQIVNDFQKGDIAEGYSVSREKKESFPLTVTSAQKNPTAFYLCASSSGTEKDTQYFGPGTRLTVL.

This clone was observed a single time. The junction does not match germline at one end; this may be a read error. The V gene is TRBV7-7, the J gene TRBJ2-2; 11 bases map to TRBD2. This CDR3 has 17 amino acids. The germline CDR1 and CDR2 sequences are SSHAT and FNYEAQ (reference sequence). This chain's CDR3 is CASSLGLAGGGTGELFF. The CDR3, as DNA: TGTGCTAGCAGCTTGGGGCTAGCGGGAGGAGGGACCGGGGAGCTGTTTTTT.

The chain recombines TRBV28 with TRBJ1-3; 8 nucleotides align to TRBD1. V lost 1 base, J lost 4 bases, and 3 bases stayed unmatched. The CDR3 contains 15 residues. In germline, CDR1 is MDHEN, CDR2 SYDVKM. The CDR3 is CASSLSTGVGNTIYF. Written as DNA, the CDR3 is TGTGCCAGCAGTTTATCGACAGGGGTCGGAAACACCATATATTTT.

This rearrangement joins TRBV15 to TRBJ2-7; perhaps TRBD2 as D (5 bases). The germline V gene has CDR1 LNHNV and CDR2 YYDKDF (reference sequence). The CDR3 sequence is 15 residues long. V gave up 3 bases and J gave up 7 bases, with 19 bases separating them. In nucleotides, the CDR3 is TGTGCCACCAGCAGGGGATCAGCGGACCCCTTGGAGCAGTACTTC. Translating it yields CATSRGSADPLEQYF.

The genes are TRBV4-3 and TRBJ2-1; 9 nucleotides line up with TRBD2. Unmatched junction bases numbered 4, after V lost 4 bases and J lost 6 bases. The CDR3 contains 14 residues. Germline V gives CDR1 LGHNA, CDR2 YSLEER. CDR3 sequence (DNA): TGCGCCAGCAGCCGGCTAGCGGGGTCCAATGAGCAGTTCTTC. Translated, it gives CASSRLAGSNEQFF.

This sequence joins TRBV7-2 and TRBJ2-5, with 8 bases lining up with TRBD1. The CDR3 has 13 residues. CDR1 is SGHTA, CDR2 FQGNSA, per germline. Trimming took 5 bases from V and 7 from J; bases not matched to a gene: 6. The CDR3 protein is CASSKDRGGTQYF. The CDR3 coding sequence is TGTGCCAGCAGCAAAGACAGGGGTGGGACCCAGTACTTC.

This clone was seen at least ten times. This sequence joins TRBV4-3 and TRBJ2-7; 12 positions match TRBD2. V trimming: 1 base; J trimming: 4 bases; junction bases outside the gene matches: 5. In germline, CDR1 is LGHNA, CDR2 YSLEER. The CDR3 loop spans 16 amino acids. Written as DNA, the CDR3 is TGCGCCAGCAGCCAAGCCCTAGCGGGAGGGGGTTACGAGCAGTACTTC. Its translation: CASSQALAGGGYEQYF.

About this clone itself: This likely stems from a read error, as it lies one base from a far larger clone. This chain uses TRBV4-3 with TRBJ2-1; 10 bases map to TRBD2. Germline V gene data show CDR1 as LGHNA and CDR2 as YSLEER. The CDR3 has 15 residues. Here the CDR3 DNA reads TGCGCCGGCAGCCACGTCCTGGCTAGCGGGGGTGAGCAGTTCTTC. Translation gives CAGSHVLASGGEQFF.

The genes are TRBV2 and TRBJ1-4; TRBD1 aligns across 7 bases. Trimming removed 6 bases from V and 5 bases from J; junction bases left unmatched: 6. CDR1 is SNHLY and CDR2 is FYNNEI in the germline V gene. This CDR3 is built from 14 residues. The CDR3: CASRMTGNNEKLFF. For the CDR3, the DNA is TGTGCCAGCAGGATGACAGGGAACAATGAAAAACTGTTTTTT.

V gene TRBV6-1 combines with J gene TRBJ1-1, with no clear D. The V end was cut by 5 bases, the J end by 5 bases, with 12 bases between. The germline CDR1 and CDR2 sequences are MNHNS and SASEGT. This CDR3 has 13 amino acids. The CDR3 spells CASSPPPETEAFF. In DNA, the CDR3 is TGTGCCAGCAGTCCCCCACCCGAAACTGAAGCTTTCTTT.

This clone has more than one count but fewer than ten. V is TRBV7-9 and J is TRBJ2-5; D perhaps matches TRBD2 (5 bases). The V and J ends lost 0 bases and 2 bases respectively, with 7 bases between them. Germline loops: CDR1 SEHNR, CDR2 FQNEAQ (reference sequence). This CDR3 is built from 14 residues. CDR3 protein: CASSLAGEQETQYF. As DNA, the CDR3 is TGTGCCAGCAGCTTAGCGGGAGAGCAAGAGACCCAGTACTTC. The entire variable domain, with the rest obtained from reference TRBV7-9 and TRBJ2-5, is as follows: DTGVSQNPRHKITKRGQNVTFRCDPISEHNRLYWYRQTLGQGPEFLTYFQNEAQLEKSRLLSDRFSAERPKGSFSTLEIQRTEQGDSAMYLCASSLAGEQETQYFGPGTRLLVL.

Remarks on this clone: The junction differs from germline at one of its ends, possibly a read error. The gene calls are TRBV11-2 and TRBJ2-1; TRBD2 matches at 9 bases. The CDR3 sequence is 17 residues long. Germline loops: CDR1 SGHAT, CDR2 FQNNGV. CDR3 amino acids: CASSSRREGSSYNGQFF. CDR3 in DNA: TGTGCCAGCAGCTCGAGGCGGGAGGGTAGCTCCTACAATGGGCAGTTCTTC. The whole variable domain, remainder taken from reference TRBV11-2 and TRBJ2-1, is EAGVAQSPRYKIIEKRQSVAFWCNPISGHATLYWYQQILGQGPKLLIQFQNNGVVDDSQLPKDRFSAERLKGVDSTLKIQPAKLEDSAVYLCASSSRREGSSYNGQFFGPGTRLTVL.

The chain uses TRBV29-1 and TRBJ1-3; 7 positions agree with TRBD1. Germline trimming cut 6 bases from V and 4 bases from J; bases unmatched to any gene: 9. The CDR3 totals 14 residues. The germline gives CDR1 SQVTM, CDR2 ANQGSEA. DNA of the CDR3: TGCAGCGTAACGACAGGGCTCCCCGGAAACACCATATATTTT. Encoded protein: CSVTTGLPGNTIYF.

In DNA form, the CDR3 reads TGTGCCAGTAGTATTCGAGGGATCTATGGCTACACCTTC. Amino acid sequence: CASSIRGIYGYTF. The genes are TRBV19 and TRBJ1-2; D is undetermined. The CDR3 runs to 13 residues. Trimming removed 3 bases from V and 4 bases from J, with 9 bases in between. Germline V gives CDR1 LNHDA, CDR2 SQIVND (reference sequence).

The chain couples TRBV4-1 to TRBJ1-2; 7 bases are shared with TRBD1. This CDR3 region has 15 residues. The germline V gene has CDR1 MGHRA and CDR2 YSYEKL. The ends lost 3 bases at V and 7 bases at J; junction bases unmatched: 11. The CDR3 spells CASSQVQGDRGGYTF. CDR3 in DNA: TGCGCCAGCAGCCAGGTTCAGGGGGATAGGGGTGGCTACACCTTC.

The chain employs TRBV28 and TRBJ2-3, with D perhaps given as TRBD1 or TRBD2 (5 bases each). With 7 bases removed from V and 0 bases from J, the gap between germline ends came to 11 bases. CDR1 is MDHEN and CDR2 is SYDVKM in the germline V gene. This CDR3 region has 14 residues. The CDR3 DNA reads TGTGCCAGCAACCCGGGACCCAGCACAGATACGCAGTATTTT. This gives the protein CASNPGPSTDTQYF.

This rearrangement joins TRBV19 to TRBJ1-4; maybe TRBD1 (6 bases). The CDR3 has 16 amino acids. The V and J ends lost 3 bases and 6 bases respectively, with 17 bases between them. In germline, CDR1 is LNHDA, CDR2 SQIVND (reference sequence). The CDR3 nucleotides read TGTGCCAGTAGTATTCGCCCGGAAGGGGGATATGAAAAACTGTTTTTT. This translates into CASSIRPEGGYEKLFF. Using reference TRBV19 and TRBJ1-4 for the parts outside the CDR3, the full variable domain is DGGITQSPKYLFRKEGQNVTLSCEQNLNHDAMYWYRQDPGQGLRLIYYSQIVNDFQKGDIAEGYSVSREKKESFPLTVTSAQKNPTAFYLCASSIRPEGGYEKLFFGSGTQLSVL.

The V call is TRBV27, the J call TRBJ1-2, with 9 bases fitting TRBD1. The junction had 18 bases not matched to a gene; V was cut back by 8 bases and J by 8 bases. Germline CDR1 is MNHEY and CDR2 is SMNVEV (reference sequence). The CDR3 length is 16 residues. This chain's CDR3 is CASRPGTGNGRGGYTF. CDR3 coding DNA: TGTGCCAGCCGTCCCGGGACAGGGAACGGGAGAGGGGGCTACACCTTC.